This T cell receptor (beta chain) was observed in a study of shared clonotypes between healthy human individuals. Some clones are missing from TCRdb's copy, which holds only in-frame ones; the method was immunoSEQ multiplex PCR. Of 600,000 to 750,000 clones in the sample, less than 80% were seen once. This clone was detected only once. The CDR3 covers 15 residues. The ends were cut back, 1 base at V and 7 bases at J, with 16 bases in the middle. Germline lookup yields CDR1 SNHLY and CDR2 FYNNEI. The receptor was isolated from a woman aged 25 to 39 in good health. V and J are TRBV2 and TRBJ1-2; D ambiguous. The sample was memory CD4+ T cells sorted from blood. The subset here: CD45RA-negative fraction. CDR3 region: CASSEGLSRFSGYTF. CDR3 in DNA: TGTGCCAGCAGTGAAGGCCTGTCTCGGTTCTCTGGCTACACCTTC. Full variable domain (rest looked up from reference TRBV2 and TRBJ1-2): EPEVTQTPSHQVTQMGQEVILRCVPISNHLYFYWYRQILGQKVEFLVSFYNNEISEKSEIFDDQFSVERPDGSNFTLKIRSTKLEDSAMYFCASSEGLSRFSGYTFGSGTRLTVV.